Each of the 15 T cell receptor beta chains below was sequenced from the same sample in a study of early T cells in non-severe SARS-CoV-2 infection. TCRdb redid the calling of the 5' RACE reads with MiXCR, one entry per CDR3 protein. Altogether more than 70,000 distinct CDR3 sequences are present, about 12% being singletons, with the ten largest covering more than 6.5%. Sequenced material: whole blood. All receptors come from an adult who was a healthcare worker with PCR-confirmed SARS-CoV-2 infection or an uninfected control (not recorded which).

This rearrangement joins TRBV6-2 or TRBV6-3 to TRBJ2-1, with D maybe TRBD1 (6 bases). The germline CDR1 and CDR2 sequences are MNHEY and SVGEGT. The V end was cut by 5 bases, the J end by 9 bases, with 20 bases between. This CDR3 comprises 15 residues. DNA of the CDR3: TGTGCCAGCAGTCCCTTGGGGCAGGGGATTAGTGAGCAGTTCTTC. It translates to CASSPLGQGISEQFF.

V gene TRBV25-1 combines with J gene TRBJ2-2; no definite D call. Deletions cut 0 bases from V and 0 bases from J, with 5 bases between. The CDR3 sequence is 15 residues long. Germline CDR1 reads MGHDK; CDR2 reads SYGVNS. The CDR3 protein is CASSEYGSNTGELFF. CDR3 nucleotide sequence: TGTGCCAGCAGTGAATACGGTTCGAACACCGGGGAGCTGTTTTTT.

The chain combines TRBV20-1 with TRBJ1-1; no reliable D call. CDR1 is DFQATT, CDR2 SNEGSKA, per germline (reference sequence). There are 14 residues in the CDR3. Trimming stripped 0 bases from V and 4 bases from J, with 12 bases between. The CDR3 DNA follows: TGCAGTGCTAGAGATCTTGGATCCGGCACTGAAGCTTTCTTT. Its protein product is CSARDLGSGTEAFF.

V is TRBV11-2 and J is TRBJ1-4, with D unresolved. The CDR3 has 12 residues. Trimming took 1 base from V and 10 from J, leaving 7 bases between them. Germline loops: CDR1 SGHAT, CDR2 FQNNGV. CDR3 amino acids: CASSLGVAKLFF. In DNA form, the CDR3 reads TGTGCCAGCAGCTTAGGAGTGGCAAAACTGTTTTTT.

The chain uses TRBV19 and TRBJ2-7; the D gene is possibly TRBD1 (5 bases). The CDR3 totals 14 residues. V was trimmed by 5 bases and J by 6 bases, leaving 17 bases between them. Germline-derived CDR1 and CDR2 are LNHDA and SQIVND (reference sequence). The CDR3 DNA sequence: TGTGCCAGTAGTCACAGGACCCCTTCCGGCGAGCAGTACTTC. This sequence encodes CASSHRTPSGEQYF.

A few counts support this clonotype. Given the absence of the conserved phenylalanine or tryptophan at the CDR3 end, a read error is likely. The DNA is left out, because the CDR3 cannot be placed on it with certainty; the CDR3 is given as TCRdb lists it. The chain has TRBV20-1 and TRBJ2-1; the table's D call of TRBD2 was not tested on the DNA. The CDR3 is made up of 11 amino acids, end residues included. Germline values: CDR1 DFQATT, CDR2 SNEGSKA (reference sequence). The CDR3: CSASNRDYFFI.

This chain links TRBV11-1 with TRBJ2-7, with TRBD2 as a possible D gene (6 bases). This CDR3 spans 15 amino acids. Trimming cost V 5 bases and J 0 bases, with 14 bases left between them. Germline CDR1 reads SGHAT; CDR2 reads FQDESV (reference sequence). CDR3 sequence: CASSSGAGSSYEQYF. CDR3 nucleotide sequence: TGTGCCAGCAGCAGTGGGGCGGGGAGCTCCTACGAGCAGTACTTC.

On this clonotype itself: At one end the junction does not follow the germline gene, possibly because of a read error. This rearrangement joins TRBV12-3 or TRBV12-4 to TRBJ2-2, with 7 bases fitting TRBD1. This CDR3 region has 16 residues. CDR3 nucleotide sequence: TGTGCCAGCACAAAAGGGGGACAGCAGTACACCGTGGAGCTGTTTTTT. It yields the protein CASTKGGQQYTVELFF.

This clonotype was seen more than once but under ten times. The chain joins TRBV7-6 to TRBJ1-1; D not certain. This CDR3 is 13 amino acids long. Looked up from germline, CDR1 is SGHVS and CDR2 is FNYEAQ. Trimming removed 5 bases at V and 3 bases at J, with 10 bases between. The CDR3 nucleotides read TGTGCCAGCAGCGTTCAGTTAGACACTGAAGCTTTCTTT. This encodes CASSVQLDTEAFF.

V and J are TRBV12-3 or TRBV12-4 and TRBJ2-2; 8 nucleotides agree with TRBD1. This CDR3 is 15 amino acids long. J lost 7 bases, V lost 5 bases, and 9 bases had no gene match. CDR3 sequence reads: CASSIRQGRGGELFF. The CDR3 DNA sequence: TGTGCCAGCAGTATAAGACAGGGGAGAGGCGGGGAGCTGTTTTTT.

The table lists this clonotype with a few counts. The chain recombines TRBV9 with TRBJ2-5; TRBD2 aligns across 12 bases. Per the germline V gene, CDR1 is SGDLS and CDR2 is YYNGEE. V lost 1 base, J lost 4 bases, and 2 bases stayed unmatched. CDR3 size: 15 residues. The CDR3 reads CASSVSSGRVETQYF. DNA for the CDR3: TGTGCCAGCAGCGTATCTAGCGGGAGGGTAGAGACCCAGTACTTC.

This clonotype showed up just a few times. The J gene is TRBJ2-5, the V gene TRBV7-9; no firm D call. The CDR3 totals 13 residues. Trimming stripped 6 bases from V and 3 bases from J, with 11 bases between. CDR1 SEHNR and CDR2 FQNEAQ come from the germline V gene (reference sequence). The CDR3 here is CASRKDNEETQYF. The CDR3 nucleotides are TGTGCCAGCAGAAAGGATAACGAAGAGACCCAGTACTTC.

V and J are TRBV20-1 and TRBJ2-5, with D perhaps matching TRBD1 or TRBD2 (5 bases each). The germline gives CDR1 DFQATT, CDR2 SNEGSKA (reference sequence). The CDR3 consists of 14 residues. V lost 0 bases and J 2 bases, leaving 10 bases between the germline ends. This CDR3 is CSARDIGGQETQYF. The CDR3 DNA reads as TGCAGTGCTAGAGATATTGGGGGTCAAGAGACCCAGTACTTC.

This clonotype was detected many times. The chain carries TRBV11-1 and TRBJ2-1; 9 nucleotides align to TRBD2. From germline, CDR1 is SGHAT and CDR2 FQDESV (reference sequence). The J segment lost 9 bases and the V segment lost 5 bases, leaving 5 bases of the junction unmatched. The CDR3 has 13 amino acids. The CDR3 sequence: CASSRLGLAEQFF. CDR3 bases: TGTGCCAGCAGCCGACTGGGACTAGCTGAGCAGTTCTTC.

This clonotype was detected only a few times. The DNA of the CDR3 is TGTGCCACCAGTGACGGGGCCGGATTCACCTTC. Protein: CATSDGAGFTF. The chain uses TRBV24-1 and TRBJ1-2, with D perhaps TRBD1 (5 bases). This CDR3 comprises 11 residues. Per the germline V gene, CDR1 is KGHDR and CDR2 is SFDVKD. The V end lost 4 bases, the J end lost 13 bases, and 12 bases lay between the germline ends.